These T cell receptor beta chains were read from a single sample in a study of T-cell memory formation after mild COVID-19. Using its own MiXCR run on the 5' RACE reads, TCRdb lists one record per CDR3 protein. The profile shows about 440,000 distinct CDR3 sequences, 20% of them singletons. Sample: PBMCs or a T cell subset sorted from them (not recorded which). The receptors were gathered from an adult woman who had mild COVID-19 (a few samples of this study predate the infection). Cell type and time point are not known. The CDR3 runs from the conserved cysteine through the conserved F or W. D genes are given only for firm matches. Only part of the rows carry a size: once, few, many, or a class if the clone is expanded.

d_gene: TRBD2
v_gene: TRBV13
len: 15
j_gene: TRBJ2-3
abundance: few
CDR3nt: TGTGCCAGCCGACTAGCGGGGGGGCTTGTAGATACGCAGTATTTT
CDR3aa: CASRLAGGLVDTQYF

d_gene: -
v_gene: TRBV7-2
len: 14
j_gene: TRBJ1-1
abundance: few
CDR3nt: TGTGCCAGCAGCTTCGGACAGAGGGGAACTGAAGCTTTCTTT
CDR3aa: CASSFGQRGTEAFF

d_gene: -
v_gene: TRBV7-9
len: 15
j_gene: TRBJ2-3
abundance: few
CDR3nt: TGTGCCAGCAGCACCCCAACCTCTAGCACAGATACGCAGTATTTT
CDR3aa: CASSTPTSSTDTQYF

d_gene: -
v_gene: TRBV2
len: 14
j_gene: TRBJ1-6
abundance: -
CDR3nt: TGTGCCAGCAGTGAGAGACCCAGGGATTCACCCCTCCACTTT
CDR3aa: CASSERPRDSPLHF

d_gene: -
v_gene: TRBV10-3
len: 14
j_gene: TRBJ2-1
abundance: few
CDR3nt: TGTGCCATCAGTGCCGACCGGGAGTACAATGAGCAGTTCTTC
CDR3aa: CAISADREYNEQFF

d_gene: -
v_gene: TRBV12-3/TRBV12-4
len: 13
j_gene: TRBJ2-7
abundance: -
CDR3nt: TGTGCCAGCAGGGCCGGACGGGTCGGCGAGCAGTACTTC
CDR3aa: CASRAGRVGEQYF

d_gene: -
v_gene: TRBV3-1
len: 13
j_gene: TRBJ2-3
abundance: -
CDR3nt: TGTGCCAGCAGCCAGTTGGGTGAAGATACGCAGTATTTT
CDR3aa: CASSQLGEDTQYF

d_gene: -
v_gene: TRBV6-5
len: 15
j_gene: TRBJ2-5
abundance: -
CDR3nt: TGTGCCAGCAGTTCCCAAAGGAGAAACCAAGAGACCCAGTACTTC
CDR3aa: CASSSQRRNQETQYF

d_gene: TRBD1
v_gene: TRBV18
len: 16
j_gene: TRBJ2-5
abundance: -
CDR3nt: TGTGCCAGCTCGCCGAACCTCGGGACAGGTCAAGAGACCCAGTACTTC
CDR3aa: CASSPNLGTGQETQYF

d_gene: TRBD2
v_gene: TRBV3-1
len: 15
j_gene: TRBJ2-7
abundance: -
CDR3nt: TGTGCCAGCAGCCAAGATTTGCTAGCGGGGGCCAGAGAGTACTTC
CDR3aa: CASSQDLLAGAREYF

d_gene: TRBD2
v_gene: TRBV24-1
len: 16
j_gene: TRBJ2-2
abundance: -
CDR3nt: TGTGCCACCAGTGATTTGGCTAGCGGGAACACCGGGGAGCTGTTTTTT
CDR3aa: CATSDLASGNTGELFF

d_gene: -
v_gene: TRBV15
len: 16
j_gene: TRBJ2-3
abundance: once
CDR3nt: TGTGCCACCAGCAGTCTCGGGTCAGGGACGGCAGATACGCAGTATTTT
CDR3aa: CATSSLGSGTADTQYF

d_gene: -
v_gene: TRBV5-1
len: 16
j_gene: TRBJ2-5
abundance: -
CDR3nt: TGCGCCAGCAGCTTGGAGGTCCGGGGTATTCGGGAGACCCAGTACTTC
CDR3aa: CASSLEVRGIRETQYF

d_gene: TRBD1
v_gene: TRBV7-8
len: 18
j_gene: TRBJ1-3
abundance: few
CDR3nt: TGTGCCAGCAGCTCCCAGGGGGCGATCAGAGGATCTGGAAACACCATATATTTT
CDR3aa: CASSSQGAIRGSGNTIYF

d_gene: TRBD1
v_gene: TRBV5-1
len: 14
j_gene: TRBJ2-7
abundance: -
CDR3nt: TGCGCCAGCAGCTCTAACAGGGGGAGCCGCGAGCAGTACTTC
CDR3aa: CASSSNRGSREQYF

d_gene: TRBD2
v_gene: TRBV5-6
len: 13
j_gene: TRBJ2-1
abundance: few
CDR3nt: TGTGCCAGTAGTCGGCGGGAGTACAATGAGCAGTTCTTC
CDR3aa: CASSRREYNEQFF

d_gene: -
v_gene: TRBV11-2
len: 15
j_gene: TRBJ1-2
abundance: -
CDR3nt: TGTGCCAGCAGCCCCCTTCAGGGGCCCAAGGGAGGCTACACCTTC
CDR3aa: CASSPLQGPKGGYTF

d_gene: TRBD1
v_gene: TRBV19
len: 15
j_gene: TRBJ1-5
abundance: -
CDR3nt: TGTGCCAGTCAGGGGTTGCAGGGGGATAATCAGCCCCAGCATTTT
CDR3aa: CASQGLQGDNQPQHF

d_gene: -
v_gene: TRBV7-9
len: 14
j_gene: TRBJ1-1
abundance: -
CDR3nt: TGTGCCAGCGATTGGGCGCAGACGAACACTGAAGCTTTCTTT
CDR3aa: CASDWAQTNTEAFF

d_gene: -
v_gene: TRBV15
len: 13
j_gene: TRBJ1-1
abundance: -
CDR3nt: TGTGCCACCAGCAGAGCCACAGGGTCTGAAGCTTTCTTT
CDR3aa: CATSRATGSEAFF

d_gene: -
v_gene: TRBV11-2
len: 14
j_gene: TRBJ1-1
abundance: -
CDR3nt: TGTGCCAGCAGCTTAGTTCCAGGGCGTACTGAAGCTTTCTTT
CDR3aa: CASSLVPGRTEAFF

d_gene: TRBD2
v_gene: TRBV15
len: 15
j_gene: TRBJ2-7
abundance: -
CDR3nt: TGTGCCACCAGCCCCCGGACTAGCGGGAGGGGCGAGCAGTACTTC
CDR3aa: CATSPRTSGRGEQYF

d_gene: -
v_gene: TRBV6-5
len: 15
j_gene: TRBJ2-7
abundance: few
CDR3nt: TGTGCCAGCAGTTACTCCGAGTCGGGGGTTTACGAGCAGTACTTC
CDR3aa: CASSYSESGVYEQYF

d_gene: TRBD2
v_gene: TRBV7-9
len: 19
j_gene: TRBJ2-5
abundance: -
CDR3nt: TGTGCCAGCAGTTCCCCCTACTTTGGTAGCGGGAGGGATCAAGAGACCCAGTACTTC
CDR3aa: CASSSPYFGSGRDQETQYF

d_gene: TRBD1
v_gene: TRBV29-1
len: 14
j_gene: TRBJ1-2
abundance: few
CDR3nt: TGCAGCGTTGACGGGGGACAGGGGGCGCCTGGCTACACCTTC
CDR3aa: CSVDGGQGAPGYTF

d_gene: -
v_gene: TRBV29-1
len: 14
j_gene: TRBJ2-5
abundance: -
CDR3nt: TGCAGCGTTGATCTGGGAACAGTCCAAGAGACCCAGTACTTC
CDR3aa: CSVDLGTVQETQYF

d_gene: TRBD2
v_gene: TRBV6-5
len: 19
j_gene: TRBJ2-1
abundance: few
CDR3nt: TGTGCCAGCAGTTCCCGGGGTAAGCGGGACCTCTTGACCTACAATGAGCAGTTCTTC
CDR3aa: CASSSRGKRDLLTYNEQFF

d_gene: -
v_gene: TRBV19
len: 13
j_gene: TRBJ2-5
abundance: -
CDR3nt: TGTGCCAGTAGGGGCTCAGGCCAAGAGACCCAGTACTTC
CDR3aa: CASRGSGQETQYF

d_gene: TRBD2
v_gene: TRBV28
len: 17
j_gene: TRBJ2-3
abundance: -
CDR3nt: TGTGCCAGCAGTTTAATCGCTAGCGGGGGGTTGAGGGATACGCAGTATTTT
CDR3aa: CASSLIASGGLRDTQYF

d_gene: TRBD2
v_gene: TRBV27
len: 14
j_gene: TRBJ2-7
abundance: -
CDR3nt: TGTGCCAGCAGGCATAGCGGGAGGGCTAACGAGCAGTACTTC
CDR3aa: CASRHSGRANEQYF

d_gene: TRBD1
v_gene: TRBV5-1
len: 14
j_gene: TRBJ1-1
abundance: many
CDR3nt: TGTGCCAGCAGCTTAGACAGGGGAGGCACTGAAGCTTTCTTT
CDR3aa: CASSLDRGGTEAFF

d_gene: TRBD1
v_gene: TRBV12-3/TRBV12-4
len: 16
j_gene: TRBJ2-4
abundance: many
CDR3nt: TGTGCCAGCAGTTTGGGCCGGGACAGGGACCAAAACATTCAGTACTTC
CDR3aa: CASSLGRDRDQNIQYF

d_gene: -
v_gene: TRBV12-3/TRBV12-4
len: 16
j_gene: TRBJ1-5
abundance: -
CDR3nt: TGTGCCAGCAGTCCCCCCGAGTTAGGGGGCAATCAGCCCCAGCATTTT
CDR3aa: CASSPPELGGNQPQHF

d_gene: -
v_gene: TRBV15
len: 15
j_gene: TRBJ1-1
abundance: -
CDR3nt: TGTGCCACCAGCACCTTACGAGCACAGGACGGTGAAGCTTTCTTT
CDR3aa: CATSTLRAQDGEAFF

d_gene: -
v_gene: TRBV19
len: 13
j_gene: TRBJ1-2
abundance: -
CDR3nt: TGTGCCAGTAGTATCCGGGTTGACTATGGCTACACCTTC
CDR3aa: CASSIRVDYGYTF

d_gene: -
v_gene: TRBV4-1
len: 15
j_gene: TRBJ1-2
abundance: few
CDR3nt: TGCGCCAGCAGCCCAAGGAGGATCGTTAACTATGGCTACACCTTC
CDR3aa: CASSPRRIVNYGYTF

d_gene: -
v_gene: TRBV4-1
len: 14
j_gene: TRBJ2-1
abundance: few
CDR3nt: TGCGCCAGCAGCCCGCACGGCGGGTACAATGAGCAGTTCTTC
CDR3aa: CASSPHGGYNEQFF

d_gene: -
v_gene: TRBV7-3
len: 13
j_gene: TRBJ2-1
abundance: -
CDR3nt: TGTGCCAGTTCCCCTTACCTGAACAATGAGCAGTTCTTC
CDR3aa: CASSPYLNNEQFF

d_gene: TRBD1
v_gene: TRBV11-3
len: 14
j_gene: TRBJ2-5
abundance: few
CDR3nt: TGTGCCAGCAACCGGGGACAGACTCAAGAGACCCAGTACTTC
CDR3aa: CASNRGQTQETQYF

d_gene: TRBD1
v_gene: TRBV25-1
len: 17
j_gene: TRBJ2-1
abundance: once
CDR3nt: TGTGCCAGCAGTGGACGACAGGGCCTAAGCTCCTACAATGAGCAGTTCTTC
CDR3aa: CASSGRQGLSSYNEQFF

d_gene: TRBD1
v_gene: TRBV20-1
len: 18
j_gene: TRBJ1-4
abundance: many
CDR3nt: TGCAGTGTCCCTTCCAGAGGACAGGGTTTCGTGGCTAATGAAAAACTGTTTTTT
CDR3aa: CSVPSRGQGFVANEKLFF